The 19 T cell receptor beta chains presented below share a single source sample, sequenced in a study of T-cell reconstitution after alpha-beta-depleted transplantation in children. Unique molecular identifiers were built into the TCRbeta library. A single record per CDR3 protein comes from TCRdb applying MiXCR to the PCR reads. The table shows roughly 52,000 distinct CDR3 sequences, with over 4.5% occurring only once. Sequenced here: PBMCs, mostly from graft donor cells, sampled 60 days after TCRalphabeta/CD19-depleted stem cell transplant. Receptor source: a female patient aged 2 to 10 who had a stem cell transplant for aplastic anemia, so the T cells may come from the graft donor.

This clonotype was detected many times. Here the CDR3 reads CASSYSKMAIYEQYF. The CDR3 nucleotides are TGTGCCAGCAGTTACTCGAAAATGGCGATCTACGAGCAGTACTTC. J is TRBJ2-7 and V is TRBV6-5, with no clear D. Germline CDR1 and CDR2: MNHEY and SVGAGI. Trimming stripped 0 bases from V and 3 bases from J, with 12 bases between. The CDR3 is 15 amino acids.

The chain couples TRBV27 to TRBJ2-7; TRBD2 might be the D (6 bases). CDR1 MNHEY and CDR2 SMNVEV come from the germline V gene (reference sequence). The CDR3 sequence is 16 residues long. V was cut by 1 base and J by 0 bases, with 13 bases left in between. In DNA, the CDR3 is TGTGCCAGCAGTTTATATGGTAGCGGAGTCTCCTACGAGCAGTACTTC. Translation gives CASSLYGSGVSYEQYF.

V usage is TRBV3-1 and J usage is TRBJ2-5; 9 bases agree with TRBD1. This CDR3 has 15 residues. V lost 5 bases, J lost 5 bases, and 9 bases stayed unmatched. Germline lookup yields CDR1 LGHDT and CDR2 YNNKEL (reference sequence). The CDR3 DNA reads as TGTGCCAGCAGCAACCTAACAGGGGGCTGGGAGACCCAGTACTTC. Its protein product is CASSNLTGGWETQYF.

This clonotype was detected many times. The rearrangement joins TRBV6-5 to TRBJ2-1, with 11 positions matching TRBD2. Losses at the gene ends were 3 bases for V and 7 bases for J; bases not matched to a gene: 11. From germline, CDR1 is MNHEY and CDR2 SVGAGI. CDR3 length: 17 residues. In DNA, the CDR3 is TGTGCCAGCAGTTATACTAGCGGGAGAGGTCAAGGGAATGAGCAGTTCTTC. Amino acid sequence: CASSYTSGRGQGNEQFF.

The chain couples TRBV20-1 to TRBJ1-4; a weak D match, TRBD1 (5 bases). V was shortened by 3 bases and J by 4 bases, with 12 bases between the two germline ends. The CDR3 runs 14 residues. Germline loops: CDR1 DFQATT, CDR2 SNEGSKA (reference sequence). CDR3 nucleotide sequence: TGCAGTGCTAGGGCAGGGCTGGATAATGAAAAACTGTTTTTT. Protein: CSARAGLDNEKLFF.

The sample holds many counts of this clonotype. V usage is TRBV18 and J usage is TRBJ1-6; TRBD1 agrees at 7 bases. CDR1 is KGHSH and CDR2 is LQKENI in the germline V gene. The CDR3 runs to 15 residues. Unmatched junction bases numbered 8, after V lost 6 bases and J lost 6 bases. This chain's CDR3 is CASSLDDRANSPLHF. The CDR3 nucleotides are TGTGCCAGCTCCCTCGACGACAGGGCTAATTCACCCCTCCACTTT.

This clonotype appeared many times. V gene TRBV28 combines with J gene TRBJ2-1, with a tentative D call TRBD1 (7 bases). The germline CDR1 and CDR2 sequences are MDHEN and SYDVKM. The CDR3 is 15 residues long. The V end was cut by 3 bases, the J end by 2 bases, with 11 bases between. The CDR3 here is CASSFTGEAYNEQFF. The DNA of the CDR3 is TGTGCCAGCAGTTTTACAGGGGAGGCCTACAATGAGCAGTTCTTC.

This clonotype has only a few counts. V is TRBV3-1 and J is TRBJ2-3; D unresolved. CDR3 size: 15 residues. V gave up 4 bases and J gave up 6 bases, with 17 bases separating them. Germline-derived CDR1 and CDR2 are LGHDT and YNNKEL (reference sequence). The CDR3 protein is CASSLTRKRTDTQYF. The CDR3 DNA follows: TGTGCCAGCAGCCTTACGAGGAAAAGGACGGATACGCAGTATTTT.

In DNA, the CDR3 is TGTGCCAGCCGATGGGGGACAGCCACCACCGGGGAGCTGTTTTTT. Translation gives CASRWGTATTGELFF. The J gene is TRBJ2-2, the V gene TRBV12-3 or TRBV12-4; TRBD1 matches 7 bases. V lost 8 bases and J lost 4; bases outside the gene matches: 10. The CDR3 contains 15 residues.

In this sample, this clonotype turned up many times. The chain has TRBV4-3 and TRBJ2-3, with 10 bases matching TRBD2. V shed 4 bases, J shed 4 bases, and the junction held 8 bases outside the gene matches. The CDR3 loop spans 16 amino acids. Germline V lookup: CDR1 LGHNA, CDR2 YSLEER. The DNA for the CDR3 is TGCGCCAGCAGCCCCCTGGCTAGCGGGAGAGCAGATACGCAGTATTTT. As protein: CASSPLASGRADTQYF.

This clonotype turned up a few times. This sequence joins TRBV11-2 and TRBJ1-1; D is undetermined. The CDR3 runs to 14 residues. Germline CDR1 SGHAT, CDR2 FQNNGV. The ends were cut back, 5 bases at V and 1 base at J, with 11 bases in the middle. The CDR3 here is CASSPDVPNTEAFF. DNA of the CDR3: TGTGCCAGCAGCCCAGACGTCCCGAACACTGAAGCTTTCTTT.

The table lists this clonotype with many counts. V is TRBV28 and J is TRBJ2-7; 8 bases agree with TRBD1. The CDR3 is 15 residues long. Germline V gene data show CDR1 as MDHEN and CDR2 as SYDVKM. Losses at the gene ends were 6 bases for V and 2 bases for J; bases not matched to a gene: 9. CDR3 residues: CASSPHTRGPYEQYF. The CDR3 DNA is TGTGCCAGCAGCCCCCACACCAGGGGGCCCTACGAGCAGTACTTC.

This clonotype showed up many times. The chain carries TRBV12-3 or TRBV12-4 and TRBJ2-1; weak D call: TRBD2 (5 bases). The CDR3 length is 12 residues. V was pared by 7 bases and J by 7 bases, with 11 bases between. Written as DNA, the CDR3 is TGTGCCAGCACTTTCCGGGGTAATGAGCAGTTCTTC. Translation gives CASTFRGNEQFF.

There are many counts of this clonotype. The chain employs TRBV5-1 and TRBJ2-2; D is possibly TRBD2 (6 bases). The V and J ends lost 4 bases and 5 bases respectively, with 15 bases between them. Germline loops: CDR1 SGHRS, CDR2 YFSETQ. The CDR3 has 15 residues. The CDR3 sequence is CASSPWTTLTGELFF. The CDR3 nucleotides read TGCGCCAGCAGCCCGTGGACTACCCTAACCGGGGAGCTGTTTTTT.

This clonotype was seen many times. J is TRBJ1-1 and V is TRBV7-3; possible D gene TRBD1, 6 bases. In germline, CDR1 is SGHTA, CDR2 FQGTGA. This CDR3 region has 15 residues. Trimming cost V 5 bases and J 4 bases, with 17 bases left between them. The CDR3 here is CASSTQGGTPTEAFF. CDR3 sequence (DNA): TGTGCCAGCAGCACACAGGGCGGGACACCCACTGAAGCTTTCTTT.

This clonotype was detected ten times or more. V and J are TRBV10-3 and TRBJ1-1; maybe TRBD1 (6 bases). Trimming cost V 5 bases and J 2 bases, with 15 bases left between them. CDR3 length: 15 amino acids. Germline V gives CDR1 ENHRY, CDR2 SYGVKD. The CDR3 reads CAISKNGTSNTEAFF. The CDR3, as DNA: TGTGCCATCAGTAAGAACGGGACATCTAACACTGAAGCTTTCTTT.

The table lists this clonotype with a few counts. The CDR3 DNA reads as TGTGCCAGCAGCTCATGGACAGGAAGGAAGGACGAGCAGTACTTC. Amino acid sequence: CASSSWTGRKDEQYF. The chain couples TRBV11-2 to TRBJ2-7; 7 nucleotides line up with TRBD1. V trimming: 4 bases; J trimming: 5 bases; junction bases outside the gene matches: 11. In germline, CDR1 is SGHAT, CDR2 FQNNGV. The CDR3 contains 15 residues.

This clonotype was recorded many times. This chain links TRBV6-1 with TRBJ2-2; 12 nucleotides match TRBD1. The CDR3 sequence is 16 residues long. Germline CDR1 reads MNHNS; CDR2 reads SASEGT. J lost 5 bases, V lost 8 bases, and 9 bases had no gene match. The CDR3 spells CASYLGTGGRTGELFF. CDR3 bases: TGTGCCAGCTACCTTGGGACAGGGGGCAGGACCGGGGAGCTGTTTTTT.

This clonotype came up many times. The rearrangement links TRBV18 to TRBJ1-3, with D unclear. Germline CDR1 and CDR2: KGHSH and LQKENI. With 8 bases removed from V and 0 bases from J, the gap between germline ends came to 8 bases. CDR3 length equals 13 residues. CDR3 amino acids: CASGESSGNTIYF. The CDR3 DNA sequence: TGTGCCAGCGGCGAGAGCTCTGGAAACACCATATATTTT.